This record looks at one T cell receptor beta chain sequence and its context. The antigen is not known. The data are from a study of cytomegalovirus exposure and HLA in healthy donors. General observations from the study: The investigators catalogued 164 TCR beta chains as cytomegalovirus-associated. CMV antigen specificity of a few CMV-associated chains was confirmed in vitro.

The CDR3 length is 15 residues. Germline-derived CDR1 and CDR2 are SGHTA and FQGNSA. V lost 7 bases to trimming and J lost 2 bases, with 16 bases between them. The protocol was immunoSEQ multiplex PCR, while the TCRdb copy is restricted to in-frame clones and leaves out a portion. The sample has 85,000 to 130,000 clones, around 90% seen once. The receptor comes from a woman aged 18-29 years in good health and CMV-seropositive. The genes are TRBV7-2 and TRBJ2-3; D might be TRBD1 (6 bases). The material sequenced was PBMCs. CDR3 DNA: TGTGCCAGCATTCGTTCAGGGGAGATCACAGATACGCAGTATTTT. Protein product: CASIRSGEITDTQYF.